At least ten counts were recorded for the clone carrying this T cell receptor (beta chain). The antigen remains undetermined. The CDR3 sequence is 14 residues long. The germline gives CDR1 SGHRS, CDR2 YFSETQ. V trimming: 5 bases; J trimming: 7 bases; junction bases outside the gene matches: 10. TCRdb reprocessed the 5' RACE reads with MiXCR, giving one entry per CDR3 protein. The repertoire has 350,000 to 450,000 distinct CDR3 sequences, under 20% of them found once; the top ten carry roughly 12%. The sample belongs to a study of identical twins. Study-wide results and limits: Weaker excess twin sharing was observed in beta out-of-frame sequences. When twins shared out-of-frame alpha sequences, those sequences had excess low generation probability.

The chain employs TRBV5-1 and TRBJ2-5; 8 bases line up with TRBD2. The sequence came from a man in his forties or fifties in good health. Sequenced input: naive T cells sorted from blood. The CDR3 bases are TGCGCCAGCAGACCAACCCCGGGGACTAGGACCCAGTACTTC. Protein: CASRPTPGTRTQYF.